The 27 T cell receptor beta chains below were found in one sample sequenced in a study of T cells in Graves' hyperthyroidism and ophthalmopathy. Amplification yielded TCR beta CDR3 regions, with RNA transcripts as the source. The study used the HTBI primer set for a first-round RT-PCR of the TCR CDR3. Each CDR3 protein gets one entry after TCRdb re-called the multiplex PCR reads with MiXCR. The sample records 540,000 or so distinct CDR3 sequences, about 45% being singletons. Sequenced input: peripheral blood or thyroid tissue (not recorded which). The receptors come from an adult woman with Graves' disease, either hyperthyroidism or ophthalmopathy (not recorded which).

This chain's CDR3 is CASSLRTGGNQPQHF. The CDR3 DNA reads TGCGCCAGCAGTTTGAGGACAGGGGGCAATCAGCCCCAGCATTTT. The rearrangement uses TRBV5-1 and TRBJ1-5; 9 bases line up with TRBD1. This CDR3 is 15 amino acids long. Losses at the gene ends were 5 bases for V and 2 bases for J; bases not matched to a gene: 5. Germline V gives CDR1 SGHRS, CDR2 YFSETQ.

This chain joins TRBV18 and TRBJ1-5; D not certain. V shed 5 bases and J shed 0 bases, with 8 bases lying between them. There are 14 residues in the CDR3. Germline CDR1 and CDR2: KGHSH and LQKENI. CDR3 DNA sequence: TGTGCCAGCTCATCTATCTATAGCAATCAGCCCCAGCATTTT. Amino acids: CASSSIYSNQPQHF.

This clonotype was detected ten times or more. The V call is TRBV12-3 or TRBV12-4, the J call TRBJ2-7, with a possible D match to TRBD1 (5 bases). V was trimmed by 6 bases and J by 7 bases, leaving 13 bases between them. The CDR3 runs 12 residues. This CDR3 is CASSPNRREQYF. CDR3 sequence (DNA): TGTGCCAGCAGCCCCAACAGGCGGGAGCAGTACTTC.

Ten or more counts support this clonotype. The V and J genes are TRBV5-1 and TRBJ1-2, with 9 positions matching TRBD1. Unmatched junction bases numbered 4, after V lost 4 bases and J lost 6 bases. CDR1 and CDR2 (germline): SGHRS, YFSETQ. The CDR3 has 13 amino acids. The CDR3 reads CASSTTGGDGYTF. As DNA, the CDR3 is TGCGCCAGCAGCACTACAGGGGGCGATGGCTACACCTTC.

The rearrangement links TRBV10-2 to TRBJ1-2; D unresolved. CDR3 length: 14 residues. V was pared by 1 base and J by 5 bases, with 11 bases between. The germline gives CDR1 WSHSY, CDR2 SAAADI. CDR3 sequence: CASSELGINYGYTF. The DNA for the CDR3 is TGCGCCAGCAGTGAGTTGGGGATTAATTATGGCTACACCTTC.

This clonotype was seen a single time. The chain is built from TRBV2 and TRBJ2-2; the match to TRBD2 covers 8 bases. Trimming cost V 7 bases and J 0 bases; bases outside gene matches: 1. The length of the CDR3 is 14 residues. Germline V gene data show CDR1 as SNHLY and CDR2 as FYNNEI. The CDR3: CASTGRANTGELFF. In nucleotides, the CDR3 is TGTGCCAGCACCGGGAGGGCGAACACCGGGGAGCTGTTTTTT.

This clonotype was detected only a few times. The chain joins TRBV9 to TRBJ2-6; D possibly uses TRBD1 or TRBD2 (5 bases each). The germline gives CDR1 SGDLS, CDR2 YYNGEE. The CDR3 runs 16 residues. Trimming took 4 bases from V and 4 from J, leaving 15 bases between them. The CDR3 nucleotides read TGTGCCAGCAGCCCCCGGGGCTTCTCGGGGGCCAACGTCCTGACTTTC. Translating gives CASSPRGFSGANVLTF.

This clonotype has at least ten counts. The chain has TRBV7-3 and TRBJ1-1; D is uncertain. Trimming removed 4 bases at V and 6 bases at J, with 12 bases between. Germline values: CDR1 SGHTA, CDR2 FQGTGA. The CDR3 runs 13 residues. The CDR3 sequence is CASSSRMGAEAFF. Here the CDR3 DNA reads TGTGCCAGCAGCTCGCGTATGGGCGCTGAAGCTTTCTTT.

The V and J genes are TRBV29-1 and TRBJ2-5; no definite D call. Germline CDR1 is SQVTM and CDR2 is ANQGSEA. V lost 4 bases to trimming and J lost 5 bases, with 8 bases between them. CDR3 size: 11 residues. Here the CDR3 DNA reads TGCAGCGTTGGCAGAGGCGAGACCCAGTACTTC. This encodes CSVGRGETQYF.

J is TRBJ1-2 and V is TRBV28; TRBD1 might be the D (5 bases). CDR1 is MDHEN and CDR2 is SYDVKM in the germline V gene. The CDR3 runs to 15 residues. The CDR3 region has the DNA TGTGCTAAATTTAGACCAGGGAGGTATTACTATGGCTACACCTTC. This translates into CAKFRPGRYYYGYTF.

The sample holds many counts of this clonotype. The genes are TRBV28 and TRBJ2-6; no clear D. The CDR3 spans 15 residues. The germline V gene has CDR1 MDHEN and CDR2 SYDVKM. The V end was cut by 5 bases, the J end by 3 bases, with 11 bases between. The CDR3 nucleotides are TGTGCCAGCAGTGTTGGCTGGGGTGGGGCCAACGTCCTGACTTTC. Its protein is CASSVGWGGANVLTF.

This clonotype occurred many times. DNA of the CDR3: TGTGCCAGCAGCGTGAGCCAGGGGGCTTCCTTCACTGAAGCTTTCTTT. Encoded protein: CASSVSQGASFTEAFF. The chain employs TRBV13 and TRBJ1-1; 8 nucleotides align to TRBD1. Per the germline V gene, CDR1 is PRHDT and CDR2 is FYEKMQ (reference sequence). The CDR3 runs 16 residues. J lost 4 bases, V lost 5 bases, and 12 bases had no gene match.

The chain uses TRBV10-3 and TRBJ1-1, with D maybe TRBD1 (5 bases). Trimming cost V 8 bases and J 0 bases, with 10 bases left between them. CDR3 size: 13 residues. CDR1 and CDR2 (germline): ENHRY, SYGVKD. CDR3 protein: CAIGTGLNTEAFF. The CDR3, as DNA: TGTGCCATCGGAACAGGCTTGAACACTGAAGCTTTCTTT.

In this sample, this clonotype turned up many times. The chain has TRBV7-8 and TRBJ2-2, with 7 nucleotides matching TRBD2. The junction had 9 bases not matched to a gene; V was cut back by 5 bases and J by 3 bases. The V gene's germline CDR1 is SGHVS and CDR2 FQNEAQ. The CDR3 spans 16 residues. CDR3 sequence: CASSPRPGGYTGELFF. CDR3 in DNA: TGTGCCAGCAGCCCGAGACCCGGGGGGTACACCGGGGAGCTGTTTTTT.

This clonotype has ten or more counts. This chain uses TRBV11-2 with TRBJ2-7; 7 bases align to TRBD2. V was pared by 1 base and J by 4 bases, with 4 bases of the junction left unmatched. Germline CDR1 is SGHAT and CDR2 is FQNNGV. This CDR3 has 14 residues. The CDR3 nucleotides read TGTGCCAGCAGCTTAGTGCGGGAGAGGTACGAGCAGTACTTC. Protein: CASSLVRERYEQYF.

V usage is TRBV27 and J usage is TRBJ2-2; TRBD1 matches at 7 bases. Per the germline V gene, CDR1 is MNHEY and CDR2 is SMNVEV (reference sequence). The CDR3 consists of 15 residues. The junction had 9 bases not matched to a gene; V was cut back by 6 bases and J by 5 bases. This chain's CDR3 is CASRGTVVGTGELFF. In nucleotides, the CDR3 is TGTGCCAGCAGGGGGACAGTGGTAGGGACCGGGGAGCTGTTTTTT.

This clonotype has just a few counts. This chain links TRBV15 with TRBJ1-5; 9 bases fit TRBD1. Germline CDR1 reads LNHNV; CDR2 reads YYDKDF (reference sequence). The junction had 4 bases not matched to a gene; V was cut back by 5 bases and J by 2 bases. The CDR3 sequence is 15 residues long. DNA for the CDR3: TGTGCCACCAGCCGCACAGGGGGCGGCAATCAGCCCCAGCATTTT. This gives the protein CATSRTGGGNQPQHF.

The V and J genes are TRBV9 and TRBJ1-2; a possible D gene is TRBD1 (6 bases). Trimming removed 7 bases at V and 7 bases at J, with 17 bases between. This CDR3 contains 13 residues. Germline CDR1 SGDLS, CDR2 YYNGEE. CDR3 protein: CASSPDSVFGYTF. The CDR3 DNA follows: TGTGCCAGCTCCCCGGACAGTGTTTTTGGCTACACCTTC.

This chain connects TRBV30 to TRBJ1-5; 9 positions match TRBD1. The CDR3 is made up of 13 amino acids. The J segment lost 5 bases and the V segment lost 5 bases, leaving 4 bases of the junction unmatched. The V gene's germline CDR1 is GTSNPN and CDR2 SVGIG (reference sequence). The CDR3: CAWADRGHQPQHF. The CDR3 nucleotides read TGTGCCTGGGCGGACAGGGGACATCAGCCCCAGCATTTT.

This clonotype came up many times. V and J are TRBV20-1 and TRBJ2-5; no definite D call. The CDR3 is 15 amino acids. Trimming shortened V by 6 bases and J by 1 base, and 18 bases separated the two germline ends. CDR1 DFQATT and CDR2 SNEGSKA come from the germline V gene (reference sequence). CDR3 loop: CSAGPIAAFQETQYF. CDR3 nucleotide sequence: TGCAGTGCCGGGCCGATAGCAGCTTTCCAAGAGACCCAGTACTTC.

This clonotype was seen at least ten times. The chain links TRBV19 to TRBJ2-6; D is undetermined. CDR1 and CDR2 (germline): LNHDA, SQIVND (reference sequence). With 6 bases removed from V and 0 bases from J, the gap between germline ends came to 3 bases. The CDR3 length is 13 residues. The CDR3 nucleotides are TGTGCCAGTAGCTGCTCTGGGGCCAACGTCCTGACTTTC. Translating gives CASSCSGANVLTF.

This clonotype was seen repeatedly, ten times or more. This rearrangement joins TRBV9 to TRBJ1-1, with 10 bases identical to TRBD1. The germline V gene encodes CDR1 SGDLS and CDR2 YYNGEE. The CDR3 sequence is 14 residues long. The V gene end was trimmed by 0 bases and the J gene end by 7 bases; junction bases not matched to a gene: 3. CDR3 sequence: CASSVGGQGNEAFF. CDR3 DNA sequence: TGTGCCAGCAGCGTAGGGGGACAGGGGAATGAAGCTTTCTTT.

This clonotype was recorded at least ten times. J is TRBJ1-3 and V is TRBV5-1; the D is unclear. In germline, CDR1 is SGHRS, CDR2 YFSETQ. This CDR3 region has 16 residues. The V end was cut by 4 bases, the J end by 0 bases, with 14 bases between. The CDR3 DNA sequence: TGCGCCAGCAGCCCCTTGACGGCCAGCTCTGGAAACACCATATATTTT. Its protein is CASSPLTASSGNTIYF.

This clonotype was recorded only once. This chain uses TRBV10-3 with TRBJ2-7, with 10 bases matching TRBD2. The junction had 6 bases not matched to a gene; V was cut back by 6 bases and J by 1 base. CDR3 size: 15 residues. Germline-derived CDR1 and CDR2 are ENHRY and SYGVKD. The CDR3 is CAISPGLADSYEQYF. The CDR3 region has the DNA TGTGCCATCAGCCCAGGACTAGCGGATTCCTACGAGCAGTACTTC.

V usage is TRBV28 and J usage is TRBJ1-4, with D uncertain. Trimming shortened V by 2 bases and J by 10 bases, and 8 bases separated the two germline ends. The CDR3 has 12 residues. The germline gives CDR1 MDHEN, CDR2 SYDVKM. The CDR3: CASSLGLGKLFF. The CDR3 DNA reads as TGTGCCAGCAGTTTAGGGTTGGGAAAACTGTTTTTT. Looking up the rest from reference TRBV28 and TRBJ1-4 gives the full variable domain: DVKVTQSSRYLVKRTGEKVFLECVQDMDHENMFWYRQDPGLGLRLIYFSYDVKMKEKGDIPEGYSVSREKKERFSLILESASTNQTSMYLCASSLGLGKLFFGSGTQLSVL.

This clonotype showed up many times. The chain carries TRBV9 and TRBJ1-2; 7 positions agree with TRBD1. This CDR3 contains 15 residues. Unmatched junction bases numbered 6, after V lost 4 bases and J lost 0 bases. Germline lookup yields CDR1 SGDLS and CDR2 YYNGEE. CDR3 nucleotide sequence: TGTGCCAGCAGCCCGCGGGACAGTACTAACTATGGCTACACCTTC. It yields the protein CASSPRDSTNYGYTF.

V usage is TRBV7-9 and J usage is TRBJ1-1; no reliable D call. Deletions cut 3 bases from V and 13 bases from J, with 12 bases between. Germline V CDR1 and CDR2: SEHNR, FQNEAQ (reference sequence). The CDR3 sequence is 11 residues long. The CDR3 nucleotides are TGTGCCAGCAGCTTCGGACCTCGGGTTTTCTTT. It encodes CASSFGPRVFF.